The sequence of this T cell receptor beta chain was determined in a study of blood T cell repertoires in COVID-19 (dated by TCRdb to between 2020 and 2021). About the investigation overall: Collaborator samples came from the United States, Italy and Spain and covered acute and convalescent phases of COVID-19. The dataset comprised deeply sampled blood TCRbeta repertoires from subjects exposed to, actively infected with, or recovered from COVID-19. Sample metadata almost always included a de-identified subject ID, COVID-19 status, age in years and sex. The repertoires were released in a freely available public database intended as a resource for research on the immune response to SARS-CoV-2. The samples were drawn from the first 160 participants of the ongoing ImmuneRACE study and from 1,254 subjects provided by 6 global collaborators. Where HLA class I and class II types were available, the types were taken from metadata supplied by the sample provider, not from assay-based typing. The prospective study material was composed of cDNA or gDNA derived from T cells, B-cell-depleted T cells, or PBMCs. Study-wide findings and limitations: The amount of clinical and demographic metadata varied by source and participant and was provided uncurated.

The collaborating institutions used their own protocols to collect whole blood in K2EDTA tubes. For TCRbeta analysis, collaborators shipped samples in one of three forms: frozen whole blood, isolated PBMCs, or DNA extracted from either of those sample types. As concerns this clone: This clone's antigen is unknown. No per-base quality is available; no much larger clone lies one base away.

The immunoSEQ Assay, a bias-controlled multiplex PCR, was used to amplify TCRbeta CDR3 regions from genomic DNA. For the original study's pipeline: Nucleated cell counts per sample were estimated from amplification of reference gene primers within the assay. To quantify the absolute abundance of each unique TCRbeta CDR3 rearrangement, sequence reads were collapsed and filtered. For each sample, productive Simpson clonality was calculated as the square root of Simpson's diversity index over productive rearrangements. TCRdb obtained this table from immuneACCESS and retained in-frame rearrangements with V and J assigned. These tables miss some clones; where compared with another copy, unresolved V genes account for less than half of the shortfall, and the remainder is unexplained. From that table come the V and J calls and clone size; the DNA was used to work out D and trimming. Counted in this sample were roughly 260,000 clones; around 82% of them appeared once. The top ten hold approximately 4.9% of the sample.

Via the germline V gene, CDR1 is SGHRS and CDR2 YFSETQ. Measured from the cysteine to the phenylalanine, the CDR3 is 15 residues long. Only CDR3 DNA remains: 45 bases, in frame from the first base. Unmatched junction bases come to 6, with V trimmed by 5 bases and J by 0 bases. The specimen sequenced was peripheral blood. The rearrangement joined TRBV5-1 to TRBJ2-3, and 7 junction bases match TRBD2. The clonotype comes from a woman of 80 years or more with active or convalescent COVID-19. The CDR3 reads as follows: CASRLAPTSTDTQYF. The DNA sequence is given as TGCGCCAGCAGACTAGCGCCAACTAGCACAGATACGCAGTATTTT. Reference TRBV5-1 and TRBJ2-3 genes cover what lies past the CDR3, so the full variable domain is KAGVTQTPRYLIKTRGQQVTLSCSPISGHRSVSWYQQTPGQGLQFLFEYFSETQRNKGNFPGRFSGRQFSNSRSEMNVSTLELGDSALYLCASRLAPTSTDTQYFGPGTRLTVL.